This T cell receptor (beta chain) is from a study of control samples from healthy donors and cancer patients. Repertoires were generated with immunoSEQ multiplex PCR, while TCRdb's copy carries only in-frame clones and drops some. The sample yields 150,000 to 200,000 clones, 90% seen once. In germline, CDR1 is SNHLY, CDR2 FYNNEI. This CDR3 spans 17 amino acids. Trimming removed 0 bases from V and 8 bases from J; junction bases left unmatched: 14. Sequencing input: blood. This TCR was recovered from a woman between 50 and 59 years old in good health. The V call is TRBV2, the J call TRBJ1-1; TRBD1 matches at 8 bases. The DNA of the CDR3 is TGTGCCAGCAGTGAAGCTGGTCGCTTGACAGGGGCGAGCGAAGCTTTCTTT. This gives the protein CASSEAGRLTGASEAFF.